This TCR beta chain was documented in a study of cytomegalovirus exposure and HLA in healthy donors. PCR involved 60 Vbeta and 13 Jbeta primers. Here immunoSEQ multiplex PCR was the method, and the copy in TCRdb shows in-frame clones only, minus some. Its table lists about 140,000 clones. Study conclusions and caveats: Using a false discovery rate of 0.05, a later analysis showed that approximately 17,000 TCR beta sequences were associated with HLA alleles. According to a later analysis, most TCR beta chains associated with CMV appeared HLA-restricted. A later analysis linked a missense variant in DCLRE1C to the trimming of TCR beta V and J genes. Being productive about 90% or about 30% of the time was typical of most TCR beta V segments in an earlier analysis.

This CDR3 has 14 amino acids. After removal of 8 bases from V and 6 bases from J, the junction contained 10 bases not matched to a gene. Germline values: CDR1 SNHLY, CDR2 FYNNEI. Turning to this clone: The antigen is unknown.

The chain links TRBV2 to TRBJ2-7; the match to TRBD2 covers 10 bases. Input material: PBMCs. This sequence originates from a young woman in good health and CMV-seronegative. CDR3 bases: TGTGCCAGCGCTTGGACTAGCGGTTCTGTCGAGCAGTACTTC. This gives the protein CASAWTSGSVEQYF.